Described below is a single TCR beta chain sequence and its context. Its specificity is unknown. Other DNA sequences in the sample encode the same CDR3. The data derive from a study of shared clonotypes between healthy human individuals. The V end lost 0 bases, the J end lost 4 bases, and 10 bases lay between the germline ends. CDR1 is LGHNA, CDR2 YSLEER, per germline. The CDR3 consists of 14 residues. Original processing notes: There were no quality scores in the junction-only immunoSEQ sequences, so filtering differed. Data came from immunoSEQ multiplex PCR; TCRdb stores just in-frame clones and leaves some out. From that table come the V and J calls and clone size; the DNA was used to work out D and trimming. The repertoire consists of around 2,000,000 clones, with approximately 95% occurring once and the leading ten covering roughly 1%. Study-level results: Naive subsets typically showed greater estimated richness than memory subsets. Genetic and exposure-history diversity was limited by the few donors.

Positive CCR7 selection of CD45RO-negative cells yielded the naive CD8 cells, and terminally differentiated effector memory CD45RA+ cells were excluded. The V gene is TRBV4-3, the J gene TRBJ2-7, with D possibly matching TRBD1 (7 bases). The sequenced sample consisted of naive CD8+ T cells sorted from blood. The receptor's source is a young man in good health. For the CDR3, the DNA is TGCGCCAGCAGCCAAGACAGGGGGGCATACGAGCAGTACTTC. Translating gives CASSQDRGAYEQYF.